The 18 T cell receptor beta chains in this list originate from one sample, sequenced in a study of cytomegalovirus exposure and HLA in healthy donors. Both 60 Vbeta primers and 13 Jbeta primers went into the PCR. TCRdb's copy holds only in-frame clones and misses some; the assay was immunoSEQ multiplex PCR. The data contain around 150,000 clones, approximately 80% of them seen just once; the ten biggest clones take up roughly 6.5%. The sample was PBMCs. The source of these receptors is a middle-aged man in good health and CMV-seropositive.

The genes are TRBV15 and TRBJ2-2; 7 positions agree with TRBD2. Germline CDR1 is LNHNV and CDR2 is YYDKDF (reference sequence). This CDR3 spans 15 amino acids. Trimming removed 2 bases from V and 3 bases from J; junction bases left unmatched: 3. CDR3 region: CATSRWGGDTGELFF. The CDR3 DNA follows: TGTGCCACCAGCAGATGGGGGGGGGACACCGGGGAGCTGTTTTTT. Drawing the rest from reference TRBV15 and TRBJ2-2, the complete variable domain is DAMVIQNPRYQVTQFGKPVTLSCSQTLNHNVMYWYQQKSSQAPKLLFHYYDKDFNNEADTPDNFQSRRPNTSFCFLDIRSPGLGDTAMYLCATSRWGGDTGELFFGEGSRLTVL.

The V gene is TRBV5-4, the J gene TRBJ1-6; 7 bases line up with TRBD1. Germline trimming cut 6 bases from V and 10 bases from J; bases unmatched to any gene: 10. The CDR3 is 14 residues long. The germline V gene has CDR1 SGHNT and CDR2 YYREEE (reference sequence). DNA for the CDR3: TGTGCCAGCAAAATCGACCAGGGGGACTCACCCCTCCACTTT. This encodes CASKIDQGDSPLHF.

The gene calls are TRBV11-3 and TRBJ2-7; a weak D match, TRBD1 (7 bases). Germline CDR1 SGHNT, CDR2 YENEEA. The CDR3 has 16 residues. V was pared by 5 bases and J by 5 bases, with 22 bases between. CDR3 amino acids: CASSPGTQGGRDEQYV. The CDR3, as DNA: TGTGCCAGCAGCCCCGGGACTCAGGGGGGTAGGGACGAGCAGTACGTC.

This clone has only one observation. The rearrangement uses TRBV4-1 and TRBJ2-5; perhaps TRBD2 as D (6 bases). This CDR3 has 15 residues. V was trimmed by 0 bases and J by 1 base, leaving 9 bases between them. The V gene's germline CDR1 is MGHRA and CDR2 YSYEKL. The CDR3 reads CASSQDRGFQETQYF. Here the CDR3 DNA reads TGCGCCAGCAGCCAAGATCGGGGGTTCCAAGAGACCCAGTACTTC.

V gene TRBV15 combines with J gene TRBJ2-1, with TRBD2 identical over 9 bases. Trimming cost V 0 bases and J 9 bases; bases outside gene matches: 6. Germline values: CDR1 LNHNV, CDR2 YYDKDF (reference sequence). The CDR3 spans 15 residues. CDR3 region: CATSREGTSSGEQFF. The CDR3 nucleotides read TGTGCCACCAGCAGAGAAGGGACTAGCTCTGGTGAGCAGTTCTTC. The entire variable domain, with the rest obtained from reference TRBV15 and TRBJ2-1, is as follows: DAMVIQNPRYQVTQFGKPVTLSCSQTLNHNVMYWYQQKSSQAPKLLFHYYDKDFNNEADTPDNFQSRRPNTSFCFLDIRSPGLGDTAMYLCATSREGTSSGEQFFGPGTRLTVL.

The J gene is TRBJ1-2, the V gene TRBV6-1; D might be TRBD1 (5 bases). This CDR3 comprises 16 residues. V lost 4 bases to trimming and J lost 1 base, with 16 bases between them. From germline, CDR1 is MNHNS and CDR2 SASEGT. The CDR3 loop reads CASSAHSIQGNYGYTF. The CDR3 bases are TGTGCCAGCAGTGCCCATAGTATCCAGGGTAACTATGGCTACACCTTC.

The chain couples TRBV2 to TRBJ1-4; the D gene is possibly TRBD1 (6 bases). CDR1 and CDR2 (germline): SNHLY, FYNNEI. The CDR3 extends over 14 amino acids. Trimming pared 4 bases from V and 4 bases from J, leaving 10 bases between. CDR3 residues: CASSGTDDNEKLFF. Written as DNA, the CDR3 is TGTGCCAGCAGTGGGACAGATGATAATGAAAAACTGTTTTTT. Supplemented by reference TRBV2 and TRBJ1-4, the full variable domain reads EPEVTQTPSHQVTQMGQEVILRCVPISNHLYFYWYRQILGQKVEFLVSFYNNEISEKSEIFDDQFSVERPDGSNFTLKIRSTKLEDSAMYFCASSGTDDNEKLFFGSGTQLSVL.

This clone was recorded once. This chain connects TRBV6-5 to TRBJ1-5; 7 bases agree with TRBD1. V shed 5 bases and J 1 base; nucleotides not matched to a gene: 2. Germline V gives CDR1 MNHEY, CDR2 SVGAGI. The CDR3 loop spans 14 amino acids. The CDR3 here is CASSTGASNQPQHF. The CDR3, as DNA: TGTGCCAGCAGTACAGGGGCGAGCAATCAGCCCCAGCATTTT.

The genes are TRBV7-9 and TRBJ2-1, with a possible D match to TRBD2 (6 bases). The length of the CDR3 is 11 residues. Germline V gene data show CDR1 as SEHNR and CDR2 as FQNEAQ (reference sequence). The V end lost 8 bases, the J end lost 14 bases, and 16 bases lay between the germline ends. The chain's CDR3 is CASLAGSDKFF. The CDR3 DNA sequence: TGTGCCAGCCTGGCGGGGAGTGATAAGTTCTTC.

The V and J genes are TRBV9 and TRBJ2-5; the D gene is possibly TRBD2 (5 bases). CDR3 length equals 13 residues. V was trimmed by 0 bases and J by 2 bases, leaving 5 bases between them. Germline CDR1 reads SGDLS; CDR2 reads YYNGEE. The CDR3 bases are TGTGCCAGCAGCGTAGGAGGGCAAGAGACCCAGTACTTC. Its translation: CASSVGGQETQYF.

V and J are TRBV2 and TRBJ2-7, with D possibly TRBD1 on 6 matching bases. This CDR3 has 13 amino acids. Germline V gives CDR1 SNHLY, CDR2 FYNNEI. Between the trimmed V and J ends, which lost 5 bases and 9 bases, there was a span of 17 bases. CDR3 sequence (DNA): TGTGCCAGCAGTCGGGACACTGATACAAGGCAGTACGTC. As protein: CASSRDTDTRQYV.

The chain combines TRBV19 with TRBJ2-1; 8 positions agree with TRBD2. CDR3 size: 13 residues. Unmatched junction bases numbered 4, after V lost 7 bases and J lost 5 bases. Per the germline V gene, CDR1 is LNHDA and CDR2 is SQIVND (reference sequence). The CDR3 loop is CASNDGRDNEQFF. For the CDR3, the DNA is TGTGCCAGTAATGACGGGAGGGACAATGAGCAGTTCTTC.

Here the CDR3 DNA reads TGTGCCAGCAGCCCGAGACAGGGAGGATCGCAGTATTTT. This sequence encodes CASSPRQGGSQYF. The chain couples TRBV5-6 to TRBJ2-3; D perhaps matches TRBD1 (7 bases). Trimming took 4 bases from V and 10 from J, leaving 16 bases between them. Germline values: CDR1 SGHDT, CDR2 YYEEEE. CDR3 length: 13 amino acids.

The rearrangement uses TRBV18 and TRBJ2-3; D not resolved. The V gene lost 3 bases and the J gene lost 5 bases, with 9 bases spanning the gap. The germline V gene encodes CDR1 KGHSH and CDR2 LQKENI. This CDR3 comprises 13 residues. CDR3 coding DNA: TGTGCCAGCTCACCCCCCCGAGGAGATACGCAGTATTTT. This sequence encodes CASSPPRGDTQYF.

V usage is TRBV5-5 and J usage is TRBJ2-5; D may be TRBD1 (5 bases). This CDR3 has 15 residues. V shed 0 bases and J shed 2 bases, with 11 bases lying between them. The germline gives CDR1 SGHKS, CDR2 YYEKEE (reference sequence). The chain's CDR3 is CASSLAPGIQETQYF. The CDR3 bases are TGTGCCAGCAGCTTGGCCCCAGGGATTCAAGAGACCCAGTACTTC.

V and J are TRBV4-1 and TRBJ1-1; D may be TRBD1 (6 bases). This CDR3 has 15 amino acids. V shed 1 base and J shed 2 bases, with 11 bases lying between them. The germline V gene encodes CDR1 MGHRA and CDR2 YSYEKL. In DNA, the CDR3 is TGCGCCAGCAGCCAAGTCTTTGGGGGCAACACTGAAGCTTTCTTT. Protein sequence: CASSQVFGGNTEAFF.

This clone was detected once. V and J are TRBV13 and TRBJ2-7; TRBD2 agrees at 9 bases. The CDR3 totals 15 residues. V shed 5 bases and J 3 bases; nucleotides not matched to a gene: 8. CDR1 and CDR2 (germline): PRHDT, FYEKMQ (reference sequence). This CDR3 reads CASSPSSGTSYEQYV. The CDR3, as DNA: TGTGCCAGCAGCCCCTCTAGCGGGACGAGCTACGAGCAGTACGTC.

The CDR3 loop is CASSQSSAGSTGELFF. CDR3 bases: TGTGCCAGCAGCCAATCCTCGGCAGGGTCCACCGGGGAGCTGTTTTTT. The rearrangement joins TRBV16 to TRBJ2-2; D may be TRBD1 (5 bases). Looked up from germline, CDR1 is KGHSY and CDR2 is FQNENV. With 0 bases removed from V and 4 bases from J, the gap between germline ends came to 12 bases. This CDR3 is 16 amino acids long.